Listed below are T cell receptor beta chains from one sample, sequenced in a study of T cells in Graves' hyperthyroidism and ophthalmopathy. One entry per CDR3 protein results from TCRdb running MiXCR on the multiplex PCR reads. This sample has roughly 720,000 distinct CDR3 sequences; about 18% occur once, and the top ten carry roughly a sixth. The sequencing sample was made of blood. These receptors all stem from a man aged 50-59 years with Graves' hyperthyroidism. The conserved cysteine and the conserved F or W are not part of the CDR3 here.

ATSRDIAVSYNEQF	14	TRBJ2-1	TRBV15
ASSPRQGDAEAF	12	TRBJ1-1	TRBV9
AWSFIQGRHTIY	12	TRBJ1-3	TRBV30
ASRLSGRAGYEQF	13	TRBJ2-1	TRBV6-2/TRBV6-3
AWSVSAGGFVGEKLF	15	TRBJ1-4	TRBV30
SAGLAGANTGELF	13	TRBJ2-2	TRBV29-1
ATRTSDSETQY	11	TRBJ2-5	TRBV10-3
ASSFSTGGNEQF	12	TRBJ2-1	TRBV5-1
ASSHYRANTEAF	12	TRBJ1-1	TRBV3-1
ASRLAGLNEQY	11	TRBJ2-7	TRBV12-3/TRBV12-4
ASSSDLEKLF	10	TRBJ1-4	TRBV7-2
AHRTGMNTEAF	11	TRBJ1-1	TRBV30
ASQRTGQGVEAF	12	TRBJ1-1	TRBV12-3/TRBV12-4
ASSETRSVIYEQF	13	TRBJ2-1	TRBV6-1
ASTSGQGSYEQY	12	TRBJ2-7	TRBV28
SVDTGKGQPQH	11	TRBJ1-5	TRBV29-1
ASSYGGPTEAF	11	TRBJ1-1	TRBV6-2/TRBV6-3
ASSPGSSDYGYT	12	TRBJ1-2	TRBV27
ASTIQGSNSRDTQY	14	TRBJ2-3	TRBV9
ASCQREGLETQY	12	TRBJ2-5	TRBV2
ASSLSPSGRAQGETQY	16	TRBJ2-5	TRBV5-1
ASRLKGVSYNEQF	13	TRBJ2-1	TRBV6-1
SVVRWEDSPGELF	13	TRBJ2-2	TRBV29-1
ASRGVVTSTGELF	13	TRBJ2-2	TRBV2
ASTRGQGALNEQF	13	TRBJ2-1	TRBV28
ASNPTVAGANVLT	13	TRBJ2-6	TRBV28
ASSQEPGTGGSYEQY	15	TRBJ2-7	TRBV4-1